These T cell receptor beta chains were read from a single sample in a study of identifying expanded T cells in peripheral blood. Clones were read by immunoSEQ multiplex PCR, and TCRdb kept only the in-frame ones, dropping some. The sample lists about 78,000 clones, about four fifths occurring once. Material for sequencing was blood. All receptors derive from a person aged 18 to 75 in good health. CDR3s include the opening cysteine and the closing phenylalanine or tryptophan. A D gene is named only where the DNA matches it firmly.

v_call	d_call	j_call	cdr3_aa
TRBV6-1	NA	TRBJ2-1	CASSVSGSQNEQFF
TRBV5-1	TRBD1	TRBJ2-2	CASSLTGDLNTGELFF
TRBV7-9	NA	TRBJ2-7	CASSVSYEQYF
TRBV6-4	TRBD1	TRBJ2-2	CASSDRVGTGELFF
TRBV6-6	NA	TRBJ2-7	CASRNSYEQYF
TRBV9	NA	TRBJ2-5	CASSVGVGARETQYF
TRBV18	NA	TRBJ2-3	CASSPPSREQYF
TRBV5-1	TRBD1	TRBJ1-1	CASSLDRDTSTEAFF
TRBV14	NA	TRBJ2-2	CASSLIGELFF
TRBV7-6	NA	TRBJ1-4	CASSIRGTNEKLFF
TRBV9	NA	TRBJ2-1	CASSVDYPGPYNEQFF
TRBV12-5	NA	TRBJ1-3	CASGRSLDLRDFFYGNTIYF
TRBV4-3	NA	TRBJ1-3	CASSQVGASGNTIYF
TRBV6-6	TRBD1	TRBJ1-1	CASSYEMTGGNTEAFF
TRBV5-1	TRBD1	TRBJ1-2	CASRARGDYGYTF
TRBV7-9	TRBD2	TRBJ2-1	CASSLNIAGVLDEQFF
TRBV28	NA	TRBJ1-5	CASIDSFNQPQHF
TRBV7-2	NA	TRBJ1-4	CASSLINTRVGRTNEKLFF
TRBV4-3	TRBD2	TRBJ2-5	CASSQDRLAGLKTQETQYF
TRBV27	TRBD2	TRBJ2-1	CASTRLAGESTFF
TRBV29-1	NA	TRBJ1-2	CSVAEQPSGDLNGYTF
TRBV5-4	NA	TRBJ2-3	CASSGGLTTDTQYF
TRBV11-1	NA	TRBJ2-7	CASSLGQESYEQYF
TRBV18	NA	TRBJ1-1	CASSPRPGTFTGVMNTEAFF
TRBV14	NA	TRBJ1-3	CASSRLYGNTIYF
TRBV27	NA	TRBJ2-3	CATLYYSGSTDTQYF
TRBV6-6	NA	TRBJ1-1	CASSYGLGTEAFF
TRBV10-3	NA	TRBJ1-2	CAISEAAEDRGYTF
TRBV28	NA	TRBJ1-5	CASSNPGGEPQHF
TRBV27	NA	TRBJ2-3	CASRSTDTQYF
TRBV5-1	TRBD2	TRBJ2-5	CASSSRLAGGKETQYF
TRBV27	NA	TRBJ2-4	CASSPVDTAKNIQYF
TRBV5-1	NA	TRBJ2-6	CASSSVTSGPPGANVLTF
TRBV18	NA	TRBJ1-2	CASTFERTSGGGYTF
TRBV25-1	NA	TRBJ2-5	CASSNGIQETQYF
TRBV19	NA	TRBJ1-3	CASSIVAGLPGNTIYF
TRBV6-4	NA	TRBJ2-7	CASSDGYEQYF
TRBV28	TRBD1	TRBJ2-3	CASSFFSRGRADTQYF
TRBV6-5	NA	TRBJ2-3	CASSRRTGTDTQYF
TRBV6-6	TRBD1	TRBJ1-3	CATMDRAAGNTIYF
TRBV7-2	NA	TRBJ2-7	CASSVDRSEQYF
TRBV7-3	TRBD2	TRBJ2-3	CASSPGTSGTDTQYF
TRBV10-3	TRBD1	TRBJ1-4	CAISGGTGTNEKLFF
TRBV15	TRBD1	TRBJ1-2	CATSRRTGQGYTF
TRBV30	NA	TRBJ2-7	CAWSDPGHLGEQYF
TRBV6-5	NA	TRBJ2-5	CASSYRQNQETQYF
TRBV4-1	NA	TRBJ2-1	CASSPWTGRDNEQFF
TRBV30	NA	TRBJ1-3	CAWSSRGGNSGNTIYF